This T cell receptor (beta chain) was obtained from a study of blood T cells in healthy people across ages. Broader study findings: In older individuals, TCR beta diversity per million T cells was lower, falling roughly linearly with age.

The V end was cut by 3 bases, the J end by 4 bases, with 13 bases between. CDR3 size: 15 residues. CDR1 is MDHEN and CDR2 is SYDVKM in the germline V gene. Alongside a J-beta primer mix, a sample-barcoded 5' primer served in a second PCR lasting roughly 6 to 11 cycles. TCRdb reanalysed the 5' RACE reads using MiXCR and keeps one entry per CDR3 protein. The sample lists 900,000 to 950,000 distinct CDR3 sequences, under 35% occurring once. As for this clonotype: Its antigen is undetermined.

The sample also formed part of further work on T cells of mothers and their children. From that report: Several children, together with their three healthy Caucasian mothers, made up the donors.

The material sequenced was blood. The sequence was obtained from a woman in her thirties or forties in good health. This rearrangement joins TRBV28 to TRBJ2-1, with D possibly being TRBD1 (6 bases). CDR3 sequence: CASSFTGPSYNEQFF. The DNA of the CDR3 is TGTGCCAGCAGTTTCACAGGGCCAAGTTACAATGAGCAGTTCTTC.